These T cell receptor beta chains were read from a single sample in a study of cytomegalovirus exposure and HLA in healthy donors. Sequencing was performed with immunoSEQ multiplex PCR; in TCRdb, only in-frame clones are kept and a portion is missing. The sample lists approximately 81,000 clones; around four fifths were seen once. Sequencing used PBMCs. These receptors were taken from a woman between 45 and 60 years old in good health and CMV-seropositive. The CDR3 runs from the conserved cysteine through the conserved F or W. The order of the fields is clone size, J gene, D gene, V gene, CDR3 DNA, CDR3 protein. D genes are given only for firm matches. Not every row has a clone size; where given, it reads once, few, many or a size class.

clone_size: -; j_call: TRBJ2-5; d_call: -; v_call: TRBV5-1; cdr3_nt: TGCGCCAGCACCGTTCCGGGACAAGAGACCCAGTACTTC; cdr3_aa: CASTVPGQETQYF
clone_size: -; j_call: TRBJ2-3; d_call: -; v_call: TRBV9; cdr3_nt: TGTGCCAGCAGCGCCCAAGGGGTCGCCCCGAATACGCAGTATTTT; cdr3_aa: CASSAQGVAPNTQYF
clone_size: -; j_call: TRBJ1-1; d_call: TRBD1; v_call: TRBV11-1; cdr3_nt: TGTGCCAGCAGCTTAGGGGACAGGCCGAAGGTAATCTTT; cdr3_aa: CASSLGDRPKVIF
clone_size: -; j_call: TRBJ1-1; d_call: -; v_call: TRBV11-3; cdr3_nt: TGTGCCACCTCAAAACGGGGTGGGACTGAAGCTTTCTTT; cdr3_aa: CATSKRGGTEAFF
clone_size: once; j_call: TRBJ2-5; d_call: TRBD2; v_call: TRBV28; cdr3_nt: TGTGCCAGCAGCCCCGTCGGGACTAGGGAAGACCAGTACTTC; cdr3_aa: CASSPVGTREDQYF
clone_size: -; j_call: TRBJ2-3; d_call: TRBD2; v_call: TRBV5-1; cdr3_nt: TGCGCCAGCAGCTTCGGGGGGGTGGATACGCAGTATTTT; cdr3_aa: CASSFGGVDTQYF
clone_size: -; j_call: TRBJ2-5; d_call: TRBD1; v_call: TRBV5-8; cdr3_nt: TGTGCCAGCAGCAAGAGGGACAGTCAAACCCAGTACTTC; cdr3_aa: CASSKRDSQTQYF
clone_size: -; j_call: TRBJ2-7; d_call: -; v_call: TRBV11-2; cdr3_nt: TGTGCCAGCAGCTTAGACTACGATCCCTACGAGCAGTACTTC; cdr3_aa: CASSLDYDPYEQYF
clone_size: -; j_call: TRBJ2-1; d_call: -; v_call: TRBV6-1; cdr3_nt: TGTGCCAGCAGTGAACTTAGCGGAGCTTACAATGAGCAGTTCTTC; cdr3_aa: CASSELSGAYNEQFF
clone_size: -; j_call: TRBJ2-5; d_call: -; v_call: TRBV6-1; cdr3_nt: TGTGCCAGCGGGGAGGGGGAGAGGGAGACCCAGTACTTC; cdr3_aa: CASGEGERETQYF
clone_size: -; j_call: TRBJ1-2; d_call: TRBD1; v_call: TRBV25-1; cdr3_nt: TGTGCCAGCAGTGCCTCCGGGACAGCTGGCTACACCTTC; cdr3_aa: CASSASGTAGYTF
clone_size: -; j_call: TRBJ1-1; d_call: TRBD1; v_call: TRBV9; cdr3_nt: TGTGCCAGCAGCGTCGGCGACAGGGTATTTCCTGAAGCTTTCTTT; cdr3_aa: CASSVGDRVFPEAFF
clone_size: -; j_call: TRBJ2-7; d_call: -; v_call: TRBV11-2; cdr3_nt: TGTGCCAGCAGCGACCTCGGGGTACCTACATCCTACGAGCAGTACTTC; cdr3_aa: CASSDLGVPTSYEQYF
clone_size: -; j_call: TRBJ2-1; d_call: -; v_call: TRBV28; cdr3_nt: TGTGCCAGCAGTTTTTTTGCGGCCAATGAGCAGTTCTTC; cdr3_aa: CASSFFAANEQFF
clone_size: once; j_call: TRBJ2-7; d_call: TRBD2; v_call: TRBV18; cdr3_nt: TGTGCCAGCACAGCAGCGGGAGGGACGTACGAGCAGTACTTC; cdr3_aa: CASTAAGGTYEQYF
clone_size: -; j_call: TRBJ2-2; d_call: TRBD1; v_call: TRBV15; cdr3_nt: TGTGCCACCAGCAAGACAGGGGGTAGGGAGCTGTTTTTT; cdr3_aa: CATSKTGGRELFF
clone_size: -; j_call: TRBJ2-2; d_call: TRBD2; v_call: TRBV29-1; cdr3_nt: TGCAGCGTTGAAACCGGACTAGCGACCGGGGAGCTGTTTTTT; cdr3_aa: CSVETGLATGELFF
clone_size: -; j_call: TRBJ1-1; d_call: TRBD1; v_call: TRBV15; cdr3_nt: TGTGCCACCGGGACAGCTGTGAACACTGAAGCTTTCTTT; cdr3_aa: CATGTAVNTEAFF
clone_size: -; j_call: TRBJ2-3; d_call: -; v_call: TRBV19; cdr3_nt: TGTGCCAGTAATTTGGAGGGGTACGATACGCAGTATTTT; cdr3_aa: CASNLEGYDTQYF
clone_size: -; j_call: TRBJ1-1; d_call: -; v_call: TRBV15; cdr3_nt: TGTGCCACCAGCACCAGGGACACTGAAGCTTTCTTT; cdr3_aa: CATSTRDTEAFF
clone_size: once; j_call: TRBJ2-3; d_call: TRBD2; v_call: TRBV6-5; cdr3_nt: TGTGCCAGCAGTCAGACTAGCCAAGATACGCAGTATTTT; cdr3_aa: CASSQTSQDTQYF
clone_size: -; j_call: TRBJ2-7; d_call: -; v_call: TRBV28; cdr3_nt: TGTGCCAGCAGCCCCCACCAGATCTACGAGCAGTACTTC; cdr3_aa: CASSPHQIYEQYF
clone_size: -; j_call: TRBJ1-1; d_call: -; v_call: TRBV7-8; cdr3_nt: TGTGCCAGCAGCTTAGGGGCAGGATCGGCTGAAGCTTTCTTT; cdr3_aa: CASSLGAGSAEAFF
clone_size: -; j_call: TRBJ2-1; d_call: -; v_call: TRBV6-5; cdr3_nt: TGTGCCAGCAGAGACTCGGCGATCTCCTACAATGAGCAGTTCTTC; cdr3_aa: CASRDSAISYNEQFF
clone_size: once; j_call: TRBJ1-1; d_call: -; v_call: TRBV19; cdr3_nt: TGTGCCAGTAGTATAGGCGGAAACACTGAAGCTTTCTTT; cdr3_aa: CASSIGGNTEAFF
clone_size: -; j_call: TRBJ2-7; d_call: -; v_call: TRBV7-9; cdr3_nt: TGTGCCAGCAGCTTAGGCGGGTGGGAGCAGTACTTC; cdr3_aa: CASSLGGWEQYF
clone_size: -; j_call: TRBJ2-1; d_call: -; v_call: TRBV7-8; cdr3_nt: TGTGCCAGCAGCTCAGGGGGGGACTTACTAGCGGCACATGGCAATGAGCAGTTCTTC; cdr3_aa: CASSSGGDLLAAHGNEQFF
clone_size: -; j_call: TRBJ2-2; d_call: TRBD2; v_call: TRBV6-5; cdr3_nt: TGTGCCGCCCAGCGGGAGAGTAGAGGGGAGCTGTTTTTT; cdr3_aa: CAAQRESRGELFF
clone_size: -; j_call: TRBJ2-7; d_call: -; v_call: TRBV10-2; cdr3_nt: TGCGCCGGCGGGTCGGGGGTAGGCTACGAGCAGTACTTC; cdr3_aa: CAGGSGVGYEQYF
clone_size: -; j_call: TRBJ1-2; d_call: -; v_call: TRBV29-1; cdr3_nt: TGCAGCGCTGAGGGGAGGGGGTCCACCCTCTATGGCTACACCTTC; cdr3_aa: CSAEGRGSTLYGYTF
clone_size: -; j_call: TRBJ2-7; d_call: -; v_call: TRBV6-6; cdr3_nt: TGTGCCAGCAGTAACTACGAGGGGGCCTACGAGCAGTACTTC; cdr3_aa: CASSNYEGAYEQYF
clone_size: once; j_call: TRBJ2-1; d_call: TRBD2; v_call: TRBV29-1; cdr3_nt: TGCAGCGTTCTACTAGCGCACTACAATGAGCAGTTCTTC; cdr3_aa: CSVLLAHYNEQFF
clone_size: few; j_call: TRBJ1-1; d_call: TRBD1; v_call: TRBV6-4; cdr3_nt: TGTGCCAGCAGTGAATCAGGGGGCACTGAAGCTTTCTTT; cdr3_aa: CASSESGGTEAFF
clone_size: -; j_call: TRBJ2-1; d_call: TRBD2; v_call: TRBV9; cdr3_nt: TGTGCCAGCAGCATTAGCGGGAGGGTCTACAATGAGCAGTTCTTC; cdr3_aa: CASSISGRVYNEQFF
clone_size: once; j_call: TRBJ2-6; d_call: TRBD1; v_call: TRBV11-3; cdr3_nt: TGTGCCAGCAGTCCACTAACCGGGACAGGGGGCGCTGGGGCCAACGTCCTGACTTTC; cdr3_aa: CASSPLTGTGGAGANVLTF
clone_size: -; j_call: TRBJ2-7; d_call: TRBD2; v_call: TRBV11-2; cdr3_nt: TGTGCCAGCAGCCGAGCCGGGACTAGCGGGCTCTACGAGCAGTACTTC; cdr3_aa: CASSRAGTSGLYEQYF
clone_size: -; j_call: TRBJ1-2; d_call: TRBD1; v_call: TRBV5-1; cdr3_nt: TGCGCCAGCAGTTCCGGACAGGTTGGCTACACCTTC; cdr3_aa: CASSSGQVGYTF
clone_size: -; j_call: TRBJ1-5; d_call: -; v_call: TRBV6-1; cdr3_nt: TGTGCCAGCAGGGGACATCCGAGCAATCAGCCCCAGCATTTT; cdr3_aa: CASRGHPSNQPQHF
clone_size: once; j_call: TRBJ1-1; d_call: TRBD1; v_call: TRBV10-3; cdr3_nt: TGTGCCATCAGGGACAGGGGCACTGAAGCTTTCTTT; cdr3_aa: CAIRDRGTEAFF
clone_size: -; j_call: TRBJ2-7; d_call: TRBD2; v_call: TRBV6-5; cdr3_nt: TGTGCCAGCAGTTACTCGACTAGCGGGATTCACTACGAGCAGTACTTC; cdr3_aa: CASSYSTSGIHYEQYF
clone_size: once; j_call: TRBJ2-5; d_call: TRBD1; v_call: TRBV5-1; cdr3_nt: TGCGCCAGCAGTATAACAGGGGGGCGAGGAGAGACCCAGTACTTC; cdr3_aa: CASSITGGRGETQYF
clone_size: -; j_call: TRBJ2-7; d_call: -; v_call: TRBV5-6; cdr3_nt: TGTGCCAGCGGGCAGGGGGGAGAATTTTACGAGCAGTACTTC; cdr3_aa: CASGQGGEFYEQYF
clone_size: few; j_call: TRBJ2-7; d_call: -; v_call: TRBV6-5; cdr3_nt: TGTGCCAGCAGGGACAGCGGCTCCTACGAGCAGTACTTC; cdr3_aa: CASRDSGSYEQYF
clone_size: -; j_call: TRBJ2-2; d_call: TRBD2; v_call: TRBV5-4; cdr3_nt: TGTGCCAGCAGCCCCGCTGGCGGGAGGAAACTTGGCGCCGGGGAGCTGTTTTTT; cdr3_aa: CASSPAGGRKLGAGELFF
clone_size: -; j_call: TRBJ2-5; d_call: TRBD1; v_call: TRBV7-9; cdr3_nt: TGTGCCAGCAGCTTAAACCACAGGGGGACCCAGTACTTC; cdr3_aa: CASSLNHRGTQYF
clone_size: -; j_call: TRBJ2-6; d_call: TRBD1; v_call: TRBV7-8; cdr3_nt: TGTGCCAGCAGCCCAAGGGGGACAGGGGCCGGCTCTGGGGCCAACGTCCTGACTTTC; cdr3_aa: CASSPRGTGAGSGANVLTF
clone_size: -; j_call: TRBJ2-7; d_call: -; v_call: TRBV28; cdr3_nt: TGTGCCAGTAGTATCTCCTCCTACGAGCAGTACTTC; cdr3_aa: CASSISSYEQYF
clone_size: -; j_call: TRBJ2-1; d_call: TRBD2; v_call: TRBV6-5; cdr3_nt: TGTGCCAGCAGTTACTCAACTAGCGGGAGATCCAATGAGCAGTTCTTC; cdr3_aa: CASSYSTSGRSNEQFF
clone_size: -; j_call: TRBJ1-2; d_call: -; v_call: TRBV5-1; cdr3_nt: TGCGCCAGCAGCTTGGGGCAGCGGTATGGCTACACCTTC; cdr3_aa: CASSLGQRYGYTF
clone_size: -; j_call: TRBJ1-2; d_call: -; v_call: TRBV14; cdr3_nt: TGTGCCAGCAGCCAACTCTCCTATGGCTACACCTTC; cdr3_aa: CASSQLSYGYTF
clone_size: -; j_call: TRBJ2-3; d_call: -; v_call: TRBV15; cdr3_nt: TGTGCCACCAGCAGAGCGGGTATCGCAGATACGCAGTATTTT; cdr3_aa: CATSRAGIADTQYF
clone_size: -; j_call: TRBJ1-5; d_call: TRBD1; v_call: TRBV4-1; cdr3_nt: TGCGCCAGCAGCCGGGAGTGGGGACAGGAGTATCAGCCCCAGCATTTT; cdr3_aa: CASSREWGQEYQPQHF